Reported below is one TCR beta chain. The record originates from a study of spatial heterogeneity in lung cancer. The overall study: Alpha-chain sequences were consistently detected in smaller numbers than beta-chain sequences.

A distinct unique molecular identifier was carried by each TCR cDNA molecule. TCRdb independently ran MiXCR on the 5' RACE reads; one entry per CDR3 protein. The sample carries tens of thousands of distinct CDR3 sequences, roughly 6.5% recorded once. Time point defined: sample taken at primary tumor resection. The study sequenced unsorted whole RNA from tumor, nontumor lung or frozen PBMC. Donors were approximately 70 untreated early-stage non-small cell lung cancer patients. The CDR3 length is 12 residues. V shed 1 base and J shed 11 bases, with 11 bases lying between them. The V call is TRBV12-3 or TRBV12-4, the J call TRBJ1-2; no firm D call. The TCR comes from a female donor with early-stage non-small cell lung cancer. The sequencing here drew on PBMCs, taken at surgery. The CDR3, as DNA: TGTGCCAGCAGTTTAGGGACCAACGTATACACCTTC. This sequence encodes CASSLGTNVYTF.